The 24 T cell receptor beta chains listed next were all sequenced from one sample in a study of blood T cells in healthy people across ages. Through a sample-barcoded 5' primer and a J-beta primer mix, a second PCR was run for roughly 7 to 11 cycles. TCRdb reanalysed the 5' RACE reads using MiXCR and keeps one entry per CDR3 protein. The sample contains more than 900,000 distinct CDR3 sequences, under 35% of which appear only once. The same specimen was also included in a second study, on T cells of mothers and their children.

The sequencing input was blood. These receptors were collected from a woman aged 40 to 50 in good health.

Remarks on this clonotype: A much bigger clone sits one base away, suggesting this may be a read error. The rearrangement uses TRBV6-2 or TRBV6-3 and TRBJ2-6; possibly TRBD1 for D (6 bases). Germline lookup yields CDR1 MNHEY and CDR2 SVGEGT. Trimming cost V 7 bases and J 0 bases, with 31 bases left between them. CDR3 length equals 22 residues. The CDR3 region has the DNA TGTGCCAGCAATCGTGACCAACAGGGAGAACTGCCTCTGCTCTCTGGGGCCAACGTCCTGACTTTC. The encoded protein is CASNRDQQGELPLLSGANVLTF.

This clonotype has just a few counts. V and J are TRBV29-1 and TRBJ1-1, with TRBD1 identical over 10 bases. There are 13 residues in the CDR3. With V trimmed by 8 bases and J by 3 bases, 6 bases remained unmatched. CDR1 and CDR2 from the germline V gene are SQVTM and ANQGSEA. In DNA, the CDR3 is TGCAGCACTAGGACAGGGGGTCACACTGAAGCTTTCTTT. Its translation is CSTRTGGHTEAFF.

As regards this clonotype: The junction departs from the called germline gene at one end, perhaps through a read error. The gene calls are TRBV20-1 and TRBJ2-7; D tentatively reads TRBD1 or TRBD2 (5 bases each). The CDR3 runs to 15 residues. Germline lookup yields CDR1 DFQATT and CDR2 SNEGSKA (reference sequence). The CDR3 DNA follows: TGCAGTGCTAGGATCCGAAGGGACCTCTCCTGCGAGCAGTACTTC. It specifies CSARIRRDLSCEQYF.

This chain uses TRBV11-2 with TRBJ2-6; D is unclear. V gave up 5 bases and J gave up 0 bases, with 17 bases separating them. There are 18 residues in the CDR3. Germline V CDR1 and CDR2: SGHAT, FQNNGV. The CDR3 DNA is TGTGCCAGCAGCCTAAGGTGGTGGCGGTTCTCTGGGGCCAACGTCCTGACTTTC. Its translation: CASSLRWWRFSGANVLTF.

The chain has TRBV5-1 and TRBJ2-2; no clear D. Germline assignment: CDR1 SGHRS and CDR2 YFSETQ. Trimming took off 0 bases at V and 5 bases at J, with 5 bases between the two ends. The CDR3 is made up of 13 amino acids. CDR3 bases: TGCGCCAGCAGCTTGGAAGAGACCGGGGAGCTGTTTTTT. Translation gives CASSLEETGELFF.

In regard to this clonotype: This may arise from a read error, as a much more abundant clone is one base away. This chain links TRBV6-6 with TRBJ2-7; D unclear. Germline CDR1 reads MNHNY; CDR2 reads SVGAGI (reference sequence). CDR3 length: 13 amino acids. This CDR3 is CANSSVGNYEQYF. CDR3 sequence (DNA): TGTGCCAACAGTTCGGTGGGGAATTACGAGCAGTACTTC.

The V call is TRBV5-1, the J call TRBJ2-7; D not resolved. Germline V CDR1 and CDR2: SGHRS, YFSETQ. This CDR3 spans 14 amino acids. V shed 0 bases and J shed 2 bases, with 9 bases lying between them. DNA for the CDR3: TGCGCCAGCAGCTTGGCTTCGAATCCCTACGAGCAGTACTTC. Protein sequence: CASSLASNPYEQYF. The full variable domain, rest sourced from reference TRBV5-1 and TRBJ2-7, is KAGVTQTPRYLIKTRGQQVTLSCSPISGHRSVSWYQQTPGQGLQFLFEYFSETQRNKGNFPGRFSGRQFSNSRSEMNVSTLELGDSALYLCASSLASNPYEQYFGPGTRLTVT.

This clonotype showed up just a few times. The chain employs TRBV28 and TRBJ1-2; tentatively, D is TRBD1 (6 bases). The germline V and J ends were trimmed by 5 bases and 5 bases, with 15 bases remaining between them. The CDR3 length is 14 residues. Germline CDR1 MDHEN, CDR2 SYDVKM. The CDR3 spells CASSAGQSGYGYTF. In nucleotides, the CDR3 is TGTGCCAGCAGTGCCGGACAGTCTGGGTATGGCTACACCTTC.

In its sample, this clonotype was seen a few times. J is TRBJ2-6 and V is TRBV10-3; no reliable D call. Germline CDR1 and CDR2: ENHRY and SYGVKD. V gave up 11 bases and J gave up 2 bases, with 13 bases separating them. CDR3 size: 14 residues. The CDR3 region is CAAQVWPGANVLTF. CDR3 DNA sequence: TGTGCCGCCCAGGTTTGGCCTGGGGCCAACGTCCTGACTTTC.

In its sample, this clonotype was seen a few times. DNA for the CDR3: TGTGCCAGCAGCTTATCTAGCGGGGGGGCCTCTCCGTACAATGAGCAGTTCTTC. Translated, it gives CASSLSSGGASPYNEQFF. The V gene is TRBV11-1, the J gene TRBJ2-1, with 12 nucleotides matching TRBD2. CDR1 and CDR2 from the germline V gene are SGHAT and FQDESV (reference sequence). V gave up 2 bases and J gave up 4 bases; unmatched junction bases: 9. The CDR3 consists of 18 residues.

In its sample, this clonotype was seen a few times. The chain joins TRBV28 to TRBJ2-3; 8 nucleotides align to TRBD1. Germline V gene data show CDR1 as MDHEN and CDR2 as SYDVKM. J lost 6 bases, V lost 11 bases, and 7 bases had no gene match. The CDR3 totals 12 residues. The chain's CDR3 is CAAKDRADTQYF. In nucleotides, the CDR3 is TGTGCCGCCAAGGACAGGGCGGATACGCAGTATTTT.

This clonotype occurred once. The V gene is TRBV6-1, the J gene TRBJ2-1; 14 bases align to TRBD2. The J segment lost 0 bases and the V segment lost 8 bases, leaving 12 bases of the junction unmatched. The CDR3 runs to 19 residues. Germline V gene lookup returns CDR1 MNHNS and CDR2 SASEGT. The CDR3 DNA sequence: TGTGCCAGCGGAGACACGACTAGCGGGGGGGCCAGCTCCTACAATGAGCAGTTCTTC. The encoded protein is CASGDTTSGGASSYNEQFF.

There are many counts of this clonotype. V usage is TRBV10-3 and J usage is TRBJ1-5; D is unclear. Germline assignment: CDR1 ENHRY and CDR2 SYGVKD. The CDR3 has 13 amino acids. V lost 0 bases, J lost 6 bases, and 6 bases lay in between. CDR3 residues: CAISESGSQPQHF. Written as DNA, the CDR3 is TGTGCCATCAGTGAGTCGGGTAGTCAGCCCCAGCATTTT.

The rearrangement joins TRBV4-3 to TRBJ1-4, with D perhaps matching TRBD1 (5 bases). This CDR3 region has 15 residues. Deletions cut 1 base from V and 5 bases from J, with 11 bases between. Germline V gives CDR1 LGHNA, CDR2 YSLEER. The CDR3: CASSQGRQPNEKLFF. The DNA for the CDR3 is TGCGCCAGCAGCCAAGGGCGACAGCCCAATGAAAAACTGTTTTTT.

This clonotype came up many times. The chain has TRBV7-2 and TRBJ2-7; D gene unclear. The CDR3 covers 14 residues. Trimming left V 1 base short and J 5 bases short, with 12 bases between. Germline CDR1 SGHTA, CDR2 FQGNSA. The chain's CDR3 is CASSLVMSFHEQYF. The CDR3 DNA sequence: TGTGCCAGCAGCTTAGTAATGTCGTTCCACGAGCAGTACTTC.

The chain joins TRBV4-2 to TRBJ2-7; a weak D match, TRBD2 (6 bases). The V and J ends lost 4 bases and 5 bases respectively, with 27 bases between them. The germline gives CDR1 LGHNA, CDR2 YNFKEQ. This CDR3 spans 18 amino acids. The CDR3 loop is CASSPIPGAFGGRNEQYF. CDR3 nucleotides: TGTGCCAGCAGCCCGATCCCCGGAGCCTTTGGGGGGAGGAACGAGCAGTACTTC.

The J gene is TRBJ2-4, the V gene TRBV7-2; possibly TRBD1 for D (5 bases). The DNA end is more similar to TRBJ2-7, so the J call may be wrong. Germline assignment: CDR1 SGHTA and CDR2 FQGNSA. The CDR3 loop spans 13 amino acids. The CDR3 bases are TGTGCCAGCAGCCGCCAGGGCTGTTACGAGCAGTACTTC. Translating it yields CASSRQGCYEQYF.

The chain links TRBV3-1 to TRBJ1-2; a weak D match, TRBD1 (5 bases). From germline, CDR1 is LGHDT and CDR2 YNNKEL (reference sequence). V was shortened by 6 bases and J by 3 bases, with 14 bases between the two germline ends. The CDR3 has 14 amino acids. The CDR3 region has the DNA TGTGCCAGCAGGGGACCCGGGGTTTACTATGGCTACACCTTC. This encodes CASRGPGVYYGYTF. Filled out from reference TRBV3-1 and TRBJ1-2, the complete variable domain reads DTAVSQTPKYLVTQMGNDKSIKCEQNLGHDTMYWYKQDSKKFLKIMFSYNNKELIINETVPNRFSPKSPDKAHLNLHINSLELGDSAVYFCASRGPGVYYGYTFGSGTRLTVV.

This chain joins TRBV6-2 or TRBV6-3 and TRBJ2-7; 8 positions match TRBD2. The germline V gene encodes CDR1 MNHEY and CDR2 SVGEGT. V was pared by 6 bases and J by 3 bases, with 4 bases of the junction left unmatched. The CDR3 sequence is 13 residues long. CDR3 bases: TGTGCCAGCAGAGGGACTAGTATCTACGAGCAGTACTTC. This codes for CASRGTSIYEQYF.

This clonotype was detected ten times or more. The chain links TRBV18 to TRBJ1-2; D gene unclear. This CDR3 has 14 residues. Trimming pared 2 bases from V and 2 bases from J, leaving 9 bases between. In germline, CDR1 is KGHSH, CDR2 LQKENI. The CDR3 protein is CASSPGEGNYGYTF. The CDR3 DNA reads TGTGCCAGCTCACCAGGCGAGGGAAACTATGGCTACACCTTC.

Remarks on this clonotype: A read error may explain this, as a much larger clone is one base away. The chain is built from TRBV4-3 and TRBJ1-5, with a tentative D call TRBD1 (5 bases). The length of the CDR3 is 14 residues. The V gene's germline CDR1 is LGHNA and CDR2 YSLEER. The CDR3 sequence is CVSSLGSGGQPQHF. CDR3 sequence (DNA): TGCGTCAGCAGCCTAGGGTCTGGGGGTCAGCCCCAGCATTTT.

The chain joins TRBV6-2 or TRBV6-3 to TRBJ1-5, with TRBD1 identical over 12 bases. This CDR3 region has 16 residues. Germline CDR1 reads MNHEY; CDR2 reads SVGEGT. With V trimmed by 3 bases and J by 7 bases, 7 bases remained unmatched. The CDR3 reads CASSYLGQGAGQPQHF. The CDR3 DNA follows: TGTGCCAGCAGTTATCTGGGACAGGGGGCCGGGCAGCCCCAGCATTTT.

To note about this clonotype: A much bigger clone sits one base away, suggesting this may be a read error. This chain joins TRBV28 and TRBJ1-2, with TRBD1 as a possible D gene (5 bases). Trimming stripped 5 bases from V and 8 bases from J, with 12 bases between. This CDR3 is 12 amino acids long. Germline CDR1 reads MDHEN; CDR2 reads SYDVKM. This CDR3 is CASSKQALGYTF. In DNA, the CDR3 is TGTGCCAGCAGTAAACAGGCTCTAGGCTACACCTTC.

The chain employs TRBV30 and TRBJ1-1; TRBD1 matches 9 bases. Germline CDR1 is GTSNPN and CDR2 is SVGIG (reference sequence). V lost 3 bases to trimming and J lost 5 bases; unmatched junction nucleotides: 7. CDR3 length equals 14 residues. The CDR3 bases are TGTGCCTGGAGCCCCGGGACAGGGTTAACTGAAGCTTTCTTT. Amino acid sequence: CAWSPGTGLTEAFF.